The source of this TCR beta chain is a study of shared clonotypes between healthy human individuals. Study overall: Three plates were used per donor for CD4 naive, three for CD4 memory, two for CD8 naive and one for CD8 memory.

Of note for this clone: Antigen unknown.

General study findings and limits: What naive subsets generally showed was a larger estimated richness than memory subsets showed.

The healthy adult donors were HIV-negative and reported no recent acute infections or vaccinations. The assay was immunoSEQ multiplex PCR, and TCRdb's table has in-frame clones only and misses some. This sample has 2 million to 2.5 million clones, with about 94% found just once. The CDR3 runs 14 residues. Trimming took 6 bases from V and 0 from J, leaving 6 bases between them. Germline V gene data show CDR1 as MGHDK and CDR2 as SYGVNS. The TCR sequence derives from a man younger than 35 in good health. Sequencing input: naive CD4+ T cells sorted from blood. The subset: CD45RA+ positively selected. V usage is TRBV25-1 and J usage is TRBJ1-6, with no clear D. DNA for the CDR3: TGTGCCAGCAGGGAGAGCTCCTATAATTCACCCCTCCACTTT. This codes for CASRESSYNSPLHF.